These T cell receptor beta chains were read from a single sample in a study of shared clonotypes between healthy human individuals. Method: immunoSEQ multiplex PCR; TCRdb's copy keeps in-frame clones and lacks some. The sample has approximately 2.5 million clones; under 95% are singletons. Sequenced input: naive CD4+ T cells from PBMCs. The receptors originated from a man between 18 and 29 years old in good health. Some clones in this sample may be carry-over from other donors' samples. CDR3s include the opening cysteine and the closing phenylalanine or tryptophan. A D gene is named only where the DNA matches it firmly. Only part of the rows carry a size: once, few, many, or a class if the clone is expanded.

>TRBD2|TRBJ2-7|TRBV5-4|NA
CASSSSGGPYEQYF
TGTGCCAGCAGCTCTAGCGGAGGCCCCTACGAGCAGTACTTC
>NA|TRBJ1-5|TRBV7-8|NA
CASSLGGGSISNQPQHF
TGTGCCAGCAGCTTAGGTGGAGGGAGTATTAGCAATCAGCCCCAGCATTTT
>NA|TRBJ2-5|TRBV9|once
CASSVDGAGAYQETQYF
TGTGCCAGCAGCGTAGATGGAGCTGGAGCGTACCAAGAGACCCAGTACTTC
>NA|TRBJ1-3|TRBV5-6|NA
CASIFGGSSGNTIYF
TGTGCCAGCATATTTGGTGGAAGCTCTGGAAACACCATATATTTT
>NA|TRBJ1-1|TRBV5-4|NA
CASSLNGGGTEAFF
TGTGCCAGCAGCTTGAATGGGGGAGGTACTGAAGCTTTCTTT
>TRBD2|TRBJ2-7|TRBV28|NA
CASSSRRAGLYEQYF
TGTGCCAGCAGTTCCCGACGAGCGGGACTCTACGAGCAGTACTTC
>TRBD1|TRBJ1-1|TRBV18|NA
CASSGMGQGAAEAFF
TGTGCCAGCTCGGGTATGGGACAGGGGGCTGCTGAAGCTTTCTTT
>NA|TRBJ2-7|TRBV30|once
CAWSVGSQPRYEQYF
TGTGCCTGGAGTGTAGGGAGCCAACCCCGCTACGAGCAGTACTTC
>TRBD2|TRBJ2-1|TRBV10-2|NA
CASSGAGGPSYNEQFF
TGCGCCAGCAGTGGAGCGGGAGGGCCCTCCTACAATGAGCAGTTCTTC
>NA|TRBJ2-7|TRBV15|NA
CATSRDTGLRSYEQYF
TGTGCCACCAGCAGAGACACCGGACTGAGGTCCTACGAGCAGTACTTC
>NA|TRBJ2-6|TRBV5-6|NA
CASSSFGASGANVLTF
TGTGCCAGCAGCTCCTTTGGCGCCTCTGGGGCCAACGTCCTGACTTTC
>NA|TRBJ2-2|TRBV7-3|NA
CASSLGSRNTGELFF
TGTGCCAGCAGCTTGGGAAGCCGAAACACCGGGGAGCTGTTTTTT
>NA|TRBJ1-5|TRBV28|NA
CASSIPDQRYQPQHF
TGTGCCAGCAGTATTCCTGACCAAAGATATCAGCCCCAGCATTTT
>NA|TRBJ2-7|TRBV28|NA
CASSPPVGTPKYPPYEQYF
TGTGCCAGCAGTCCCCCTGTCGGGACGCCCAAATACCCCCCCTACGAGCAGTACTTC
>NA|TRBJ2-1|TRBV4-2|NA
CASTSRSYNEQFF
TGTGCCAGCACCTCCCGCTCCTACAATGAGCAGTTCTTC
>TRBD2|TRBJ2-2|TRBV5-1|NA
CASGILAGDTGELFF
TGCGCCAGCGGGATACTAGCGGGAGACACCGGGGAGCTGTTTTTT
>NA|TRBJ1-1|TRBV10-3|NA
CAISESWGGEAFF
TGTGCCATCAGTGAGTCGTGGGGCGGAGAAGCTTTCTTT
>NA|TRBJ1-2|TRBV6-5|NA
CASRPGVGGYGYTF
TGTGCCAGCAGGCCAGGGGTAGGCGGCTATGGCTACACCTTC
>TRBD1|TRBJ2-5|TRBV19|once
CASNEGARETQYF
TGTGCCAGTAATGAGGGGGCGCGGGAGACCCAGTACTTC
>NA|TRBJ2-7|TRBV5-1|NA
CASSPNGGGTPYEQYF
TGCGCCAGCAGCCCAAACGGCGGAGGGACCCCCTACGAGCAGTACTTC
>TRBD2|TRBJ2-7|TRBV29-1|NA
CSVPPGTSGGSYEQYF
TGCAGCGTTCCTCCCGGGACTAGCGGGGGTTCCTACGAGCAGTACTTC
>NA|TRBJ2-1|TRBV15|NA
CATSRVGRRGDEQFF
TGTGCCACCAGCAGAGTCGGGAGAAGGGGCGATGAGCAGTTCTTC
>TRBD2|TRBJ2-3|TRBV5-1|NA
CASSLRSSGPDTQYF
TGCGCCAGCAGCTTGCGGTCTAGCGGCCCGGATACGCAGTATTTT
>TRBD2|TRBJ2-3|TRBV5-1|NA
CASSLGGGAHTDTQYF
TGCGCCAGCAGCTTGGGCGGGGGGGCGCACACAGATACGCAGTATTTT
>TRBD1|TRBJ1-5|TRBV6-6|NA
CASSQSWTGGNQPQHF
TGTGCCAGCAGTCAGAGCTGGACAGGGGGCAATCAGCCCCAGCATTTT
>NA|TRBJ2-3|TRBV5-4|once
CASSPQSDTQYF
TGTGCCAGCAGCCCTCAATCAGATACGCAGTATTTT
>NA|TRBJ1-2|TRBV15|NA
CATSRLGPDRGGYTF
TGTGCCACCAGCAGATTGGGACCGGACAGAGGGGGCTACACCTTC
>TRBD1|TRBJ1-3|TRBV11-2|NA
CASSPQDRAGNTIYF
TGTGCCAGCAGCCCTCAGGACAGGGCTGGAAACACCATATATTTT
>NA|TRBJ2-1|TRBV4-1|NA
CASSQVSQLSNEQFF
TGCGCCAGCAGCCAAGTTTCACAGCTAAGCAATGAGCAGTTCTTC
>TRBD2|TRBJ2-3|TRBV4-1|once
CASSQVGGRFWDTQYF
TGCGCCAGCAGCCAAGTGGGCGGGAGGTTCTGGGATACGCAGTATTTT
>NA|TRBJ1-1|TRBV7-3|NA
CASSPSSGVAEAFF
TGTGCCAGCAGCCCCAGTTCGGGGGTCGCTGAAGCTTTCTTT
>NA|TRBJ2-3|TRBV2|NA
CASSIQGTLSTDTQYF
TGTGCCAGCAGCATCCAGGGGACATTAAGCACAGATACGCAGTATTTT
>NA|TRBJ2-7|TRBV5-1|NA
CATYPGGQLYEQYF
TGCGCCACGTACCCGGGGGGACAGCTCTACGAGCAGTACTTC
>NA|TRBJ2-1|TRBV5-1|NA
CASSPGLQDHNEQFF
TGCGCCAGCAGCCCGGGACTGCAGGACCACAATGAGCAGTTCTTC
>TRBD1|TRBJ1-5|TRBV27|NA
CASSPPCETGHQGNQPQHF
TGTGCCAGCAGCCCACCGTGCGAGACAGGGCACCAAGGGAATCAGCCCCAGCATTTT
>TRBD2|TRBJ2-3|TRBV28|NA
CASCLAGGPVTDTQYF
TGTGCCAGCTGTTTGGCGGGAGGGCCCGTCACAGATACGCAGTATTTT
>NA|TRBJ1-1|TRBV29-1|NA
CSVSGGRGTEAFF
TGCAGCGTTTCTGGGGGGCGCGGCACTGAAGCTTTCTTT
>NA|TRBJ1-4|TRBV6-6|NA
CASSYRPERLFF
TGTGCCAGCAGTTACCGTCCCGAAAGGCTGTTTTTT
>TRBD1|TRBJ2-7|TRBV6-5|NA
CASSYGQGAYEQYF
TGTGCCAGCAGTTACGGACAGGGGGCCTACGAGCAGTACTTC
>NA|TRBJ1-1|TRBV9|few
CASSVSQGNTEAFF
TGTGCCAGCAGCGTTTCCCAGGGAAACACTGAAGCTTTCTTT
>NA|TRBJ2-3|TRBV2|NA
CASSEISASTDTQYF
TGTGCCAGCAGTGAGATTAGCGCTAGCACAGATACGCAGTATTTT
>TRBD1|TRBJ2-3|TRBV14|NA
CASSQEDRSTDTQYF
TGTGCCAGCAGCCAAGAGGACAGGAGCACAGATACGCAGTATTTT
>NA|TRBJ2-3|TRBV18|NA
CASSSTTDTQYF
TGTGCCAGCTCATCCACCACAGATACGCAGTATTTT
>NA|TRBJ2-3|TRBV19|NA
CASRPTGGRDTQYF
TGTGCCAGTAGACCCACCGGGGGGCGTGATACGCAGTATTTT
>TRBD1|TRBJ2-2|TRBV2|NA
CASSQDRGATGELFF
TGTGCCAGCAGCCAGGACAGGGGGGCCACCGGGGAGCTGTTTTTT
>NA|TRBJ2-3|TRBV15|once
CATSRDQPSQGTQYF
TGTGCCACCAGCAGAGATCAGCCTTCCCAAGGTACGCAGTATTTT
>NA|TRBJ1-6|TRBV9|NA
CASSVLANSPLHF
TGTGCCAGCAGCGTCTTGGCTAATTCACCCCTCCACTTT
>NA|TRBJ1-1|TRBV28|NA
CASRIRAFRDTEAFF
TGTGCCAGCCGCATTCGGGCATTCAGGGACACTGAAGCTTTCTTT
>NA|TRBJ2-2|TRBV6-5|NA
CASRRDKNTGELFF
TGTGCCAGCAGGAGGGACAAGAACACCGGGGAGCTGTTTTTT
>NA|TRBJ1-2|TRBV7-2|few
CASSLVAGDEGRDGYTF
TGTGCCAGCAGCTTAGTGGCAGGGGACGAGGGTAGGGATGGCTACACCTTC
>TRBD1|TRBJ2-2|TRBV6-5|once
CASSPRQGYTGELFF
TGTGCCAGCAGTCCGAGACAGGGATACACCGGGGAGCTGTTTTTT
>NA|TRBJ1-2|TRBV5-6|NA
CASSLGRNYGYTF
TGTGCCAGCAGCTTGGGCCGGAACTATGGCTACACCTTC